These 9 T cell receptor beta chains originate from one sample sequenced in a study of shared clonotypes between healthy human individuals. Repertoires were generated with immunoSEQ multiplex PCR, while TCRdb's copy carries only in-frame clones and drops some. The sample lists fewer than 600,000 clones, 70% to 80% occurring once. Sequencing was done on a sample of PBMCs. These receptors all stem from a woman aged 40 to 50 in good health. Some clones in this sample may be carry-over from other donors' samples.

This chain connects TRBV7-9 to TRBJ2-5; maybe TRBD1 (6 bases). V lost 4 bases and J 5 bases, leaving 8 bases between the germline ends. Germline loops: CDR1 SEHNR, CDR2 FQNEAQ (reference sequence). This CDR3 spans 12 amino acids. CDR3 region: CASSSGAETQYF. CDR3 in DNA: TGTGCCAGCAGCTCAGGGGCGGAGACCCAGTACTTC.

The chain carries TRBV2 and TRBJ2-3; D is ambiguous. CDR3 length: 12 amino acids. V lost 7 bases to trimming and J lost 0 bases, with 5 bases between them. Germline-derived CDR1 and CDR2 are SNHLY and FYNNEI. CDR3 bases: TGTGCCAGCACTTGGAGCACAGATACGCAGTATTTT. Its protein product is CASTWSTDTQYF. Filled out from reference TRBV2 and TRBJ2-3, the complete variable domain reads EPEVTQTPSHQVTQMGQEVILRCVPISNHLYFYWYRQILGQKVEFLVSFYNNEISEKSEIFDDQFSVERPDGSNFTLKIRSTKLEDSAMYFCASTWSTDTQYFGPGTRLTVL.

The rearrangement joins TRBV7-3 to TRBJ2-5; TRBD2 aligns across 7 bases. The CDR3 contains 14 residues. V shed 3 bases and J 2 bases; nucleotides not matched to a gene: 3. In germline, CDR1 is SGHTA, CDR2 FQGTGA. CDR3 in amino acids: CASSFAGLQETQYF. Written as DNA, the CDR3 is TGTGCCAGCAGCTTTGCGGGACTACAAGAGACCCAGTACTTC. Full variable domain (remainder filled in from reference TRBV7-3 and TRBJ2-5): GAGVSQTPSNKVTEKGKYVELRCDPISGHTALYWYRQSLGQGPEFLIYFQGTGAADDSGLPNDRFFAVRPEGSVSTLKIQRTERGDSAVYLCASSFAGLQETQYFGPGTRLLVL.

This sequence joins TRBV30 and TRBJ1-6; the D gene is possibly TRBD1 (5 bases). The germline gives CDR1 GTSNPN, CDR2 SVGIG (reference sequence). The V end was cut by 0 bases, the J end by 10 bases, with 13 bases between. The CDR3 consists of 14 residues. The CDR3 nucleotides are TGTGCCTGGAGTGTTGGGGACCTGCGATCACCCCTCCACTTT. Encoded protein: CAWSVGDLRSPLHF. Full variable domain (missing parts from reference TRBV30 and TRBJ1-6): SQTIHQWPATLVQPVGSPLSLECTVEGTSNPNLYWYRQAAGRGLQLLFYSVGIGQISSEVPQNLSASRPQDRQFILSSKKLLLSDSGFYLCAWSVGDLRSPLHFGNGTRLTVT.

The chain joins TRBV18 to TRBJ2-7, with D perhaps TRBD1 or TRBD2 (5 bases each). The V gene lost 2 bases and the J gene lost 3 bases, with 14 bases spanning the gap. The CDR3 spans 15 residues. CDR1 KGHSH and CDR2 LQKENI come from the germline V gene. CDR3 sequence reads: CASSPFRDAIYEQYF. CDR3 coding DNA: TGTGCCAGCTCACCATTCCGGGACGCAATCTACGAGCAGTACTTC.

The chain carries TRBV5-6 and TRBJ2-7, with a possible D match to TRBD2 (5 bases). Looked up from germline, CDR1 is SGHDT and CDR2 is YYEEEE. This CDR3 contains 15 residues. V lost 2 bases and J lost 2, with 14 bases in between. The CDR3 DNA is TGTGCCAGCAGCTTTGGGCTGCGGGCCGCCTACGAGCAGTACTTC. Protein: CASSFGLRAAYEQYF.

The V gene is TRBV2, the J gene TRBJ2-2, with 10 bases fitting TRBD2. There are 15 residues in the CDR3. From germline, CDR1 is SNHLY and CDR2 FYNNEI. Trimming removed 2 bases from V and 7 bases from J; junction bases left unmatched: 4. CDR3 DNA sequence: TGTGCCAGCAGTGAAAGTCTAGCGGGAGTCGGGGAGCTGTTTTTT. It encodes CASSESLAGVGELFF.

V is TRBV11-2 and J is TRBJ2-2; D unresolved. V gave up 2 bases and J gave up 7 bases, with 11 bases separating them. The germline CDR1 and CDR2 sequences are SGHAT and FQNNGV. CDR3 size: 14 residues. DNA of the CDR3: TGTGCCAGCAGCTTATCTTCTGAGTACGGGGAGCTGTTTTTT. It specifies CASSLSSEYGELFF.

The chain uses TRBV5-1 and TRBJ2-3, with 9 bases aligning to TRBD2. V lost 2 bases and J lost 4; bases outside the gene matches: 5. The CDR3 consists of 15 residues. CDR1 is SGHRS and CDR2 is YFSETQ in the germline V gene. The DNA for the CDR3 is TGCGCCAGCAGCTTACCTCTAGCGGGATCAGATACGCAGTATTTT. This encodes CASSLPLAGSDTQYF. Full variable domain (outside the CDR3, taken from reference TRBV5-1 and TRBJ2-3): KAGVTQTPRYLIKTRGQQVTLSCSPISGHRSVSWYQQTPGQGLQFLFEYFSETQRNKGNFPGRFSGRQFSNSRSEMNVSTLELGDSALYLCASSLPLAGSDTQYFGPGTRLTVL.